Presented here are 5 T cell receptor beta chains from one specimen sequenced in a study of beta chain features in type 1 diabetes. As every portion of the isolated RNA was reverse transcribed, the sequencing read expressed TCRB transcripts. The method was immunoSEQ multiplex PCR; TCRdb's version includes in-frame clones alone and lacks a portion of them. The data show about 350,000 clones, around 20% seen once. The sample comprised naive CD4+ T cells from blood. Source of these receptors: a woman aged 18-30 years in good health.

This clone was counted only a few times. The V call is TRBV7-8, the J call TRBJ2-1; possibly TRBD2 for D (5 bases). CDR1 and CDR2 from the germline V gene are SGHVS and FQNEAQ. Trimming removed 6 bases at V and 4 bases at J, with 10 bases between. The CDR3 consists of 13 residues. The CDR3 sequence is CASSPREYNEQFF. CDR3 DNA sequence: TGTGCCAGCAGTCCCCGGGAATACAATGAGCAGTTCTTC. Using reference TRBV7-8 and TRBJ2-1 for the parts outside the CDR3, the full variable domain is GAGVSQSPRYKVAKRGQDVALRCDPISGHVSLFWYQQALGQGPEFLTYFQNEAQLDKSGLPSDRFFAERPEGSVSTLKIQRTQQEDSAVYLCASSPREYNEQFFGPGTRLTVL.

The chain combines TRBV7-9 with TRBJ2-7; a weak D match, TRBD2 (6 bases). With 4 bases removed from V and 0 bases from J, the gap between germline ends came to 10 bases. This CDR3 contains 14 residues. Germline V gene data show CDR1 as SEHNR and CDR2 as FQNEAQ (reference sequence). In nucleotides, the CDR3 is TGTGCCAGCAGCTCCTTAGCGGCCTCCTACGAGCAGTACTTC. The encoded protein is CASSSLAASYEQYF.

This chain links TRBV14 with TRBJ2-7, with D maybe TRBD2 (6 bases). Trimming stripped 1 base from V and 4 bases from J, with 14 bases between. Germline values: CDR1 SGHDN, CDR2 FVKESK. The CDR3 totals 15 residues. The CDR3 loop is CASSQVSRERYEQYF. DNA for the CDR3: TGTGCCAGCAGCCAAGTTTCCCGGGAGAGATACGAGCAGTACTTC.

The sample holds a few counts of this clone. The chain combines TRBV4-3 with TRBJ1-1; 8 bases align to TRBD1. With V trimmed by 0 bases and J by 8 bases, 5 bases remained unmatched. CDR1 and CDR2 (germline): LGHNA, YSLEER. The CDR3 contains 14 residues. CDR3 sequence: CASSQDQQGAEAFF. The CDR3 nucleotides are TGCGCCAGCAGCCAAGATCAGCAGGGGGCGGAAGCTTTCTTT.

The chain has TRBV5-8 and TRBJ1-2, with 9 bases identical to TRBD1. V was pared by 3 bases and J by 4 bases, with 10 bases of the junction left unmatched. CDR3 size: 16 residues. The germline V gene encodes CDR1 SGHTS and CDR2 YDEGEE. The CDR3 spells CASSSSRHRGLYGYTF. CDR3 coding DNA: TGTGCCAGCAGCTCGAGCCGACACAGGGGGCTCTATGGCTACACCTTC.